Following are 14 T cell receptor beta chains from one sample sequenced in a study of OX40 agonist ivuxolimab in advanced cancers. The assay was immunoSEQ multiplex PCR, and TCRdb's table has in-frame clones only and misses some. The table has about 95,000 clones, 70% to 85% seen once. The material sequenced was CD4+ or CD8+ T cells sorted from blood, taken in a trial of the OX40 agonist ivuxolimab. The receptors stem from an adult with an advanced solid tumor such as melanoma, head and neck, liver or kidney cancer.

The chain carries TRBV9 and TRBJ2-3; possible D gene TRBD2, 7 bases. Trimming pared 0 bases from V and 2 bases from J, leaving 13 bases between. The germline gives CDR1 SGDLS, CDR2 YYNGEE. The CDR3 sequence is 16 residues long. CDR3 amino acids: CASSVGGGWNTDTQYF. The CDR3 DNA is TGTGCCAGCAGCGTAGGGGGGGGCTGGAACACAGATACGCAGTATTTT.

The chain joins TRBV11-3 to TRBJ2-1; TRBD2 aligns across 12 bases. The CDR3 is made up of 18 amino acids. Looked up from germline, CDR1 is SGHNT and CDR2 is YENEEA. J lost 10 bases, V lost 2 bases, and 15 bases had no gene match. The DNA of the CDR3 is TGTGCCAGCAGCTTAACCCCTGGACTAGCGGGAAGTGTATGGGAGCAGTTCTTC. It encodes CASSLTPGLAGSVWEQFF.

The chain has TRBV6-5 and TRBJ1-5; TRBD1 matches at 9 bases. The CDR3 has 15 amino acids. The V gene end was trimmed by 6 bases and the J gene end by 1 base; junction bases not matched to a gene: 4. CDR1 is MNHEY and CDR2 is SVGAGI in the germline V gene. The CDR3 loop reads CASRITGGSNQPQHF. CDR3 bases: TGTGCCAGCAGGATTACAGGGGGCAGCAATCAGCCCCAGCATTTT.

The rearrangement links TRBV10-3 to TRBJ1-4; 7 bases line up with TRBD1. The CDR3 totals 15 residues. Per germline, CDR1 ENHRY and CDR2 SYGVKD. V dropped 3 bases and J dropped 8; count of bases not matched to a gene: 9. The CDR3 nucleotides are TGTGCCATCAGTGACGTCACAACACAGGGGGAAAAACTGTTTTTT. The encoded protein is CAISDVTTQGEKLFF.

The chain recombines TRBV4-1 with TRBJ2-3; tentatively, D is TRBD2 (6 bases). CDR1 is MGHRA and CDR2 is YSYEKL in the germline V gene. Trimming stripped 0 bases from V and 6 bases from J, with 13 bases between. The length of the CDR3 is 15 residues. The CDR3 loop reads CASSQEVRELDTQYF. CDR3 DNA sequence: TGCGCCAGCAGCCAAGAAGTTCGGGAGTTGGATACGCAGTATTTT.

The rearrangement joins TRBV18 to TRBJ1-2; D ambiguous. The germline gives CDR1 KGHSH, CDR2 LQKENI. V gave up 1 base and J gave up 6 bases, with 9 bases separating them. The CDR3 has 13 residues. The CDR3 DNA reads TGTGCCAGCTCACCACGGACGGAGGATGGCTACACCTTC. This translates into CASSPRTEDGYTF.

This sequence joins TRBV10-2 and TRBJ2-7; D ambiguous. The CDR3 is made up of 13 amino acids. Germline loops: CDR1 WSHSY, CDR2 SAAADI. Trimming took off 3 bases at V and 2 bases at J, with 8 bases between the two ends. Here the CDR3 reads CASSEQPTYEQYF. The CDR3 DNA reads as TGCGCCAGCAGTGAACAGCCCACCTACGAGCAGTACTTC.

This rearrangement joins TRBV7-2 to TRBJ1-2; TRBD1 agrees at 7 bases. V lost 2 bases to trimming and J lost 1 base; unmatched junction nucleotides: 10. Germline loops: CDR1 SGHTA, CDR2 FQGNSA. CDR3 size: 17 residues. In nucleotides, the CDR3 is TGTGCCAGCAGCTTACCCCTACAGGGGAGGATTAACTATGGCTACACCTTC. As protein: CASSLPLQGRINYGYTF.

The table lists this clone with a count of one. The V call is TRBV4-1, the J call TRBJ2-1; D might be TRBD1 or TRBD2, each matching 5 bases. This CDR3 is built from 16 residues. Looked up from germline, CDR1 is MGHRA and CDR2 is YSYEKL. The V and J ends lost 8 bases and 7 bases respectively, with 24 bases between them. The CDR3 DNA is TGCGCCAGCTCAATGGGGGTCGCGCCTTGGGGGAATGAGCAGTTCTTC. It is translated as CASSMGVAPWGNEQFF.

The V call is TRBV2, the J call TRBJ1-4; TRBD1 might be the D (6 bases). Germline V gene lookup returns CDR1 SNHLY and CDR2 FYNNEI. V was shortened by 3 bases and J by 6 bases, with 11 bases between the two germline ends. The CDR3 runs to 14 residues. The CDR3 is CASSDPAGDEKLFF. In DNA form, the CDR3 reads TGTGCCAGCAGTGATCCGGCAGGGGATGAAAAACTGTTTTTT.

This clone was observed a handful of times. The genes are TRBV10-3 and TRBJ2-7; D is unresolved. The CDR3 contains 15 residues. With 6 bases removed from V and 2 bases from J, the gap between germline ends came to 17 bases. CDR1 ENHRY and CDR2 SYGVKD come from the germline V gene. The CDR3 bases are TGTGCCATCAGGCCCTCGGGCGCGGACGCCTACGAGCAGTACTTC. Translation gives CAIRPSGADAYEQYF.

This clone has only a few counts. The chain couples TRBV7-9 to TRBJ1-2, with TRBD1 matching 7 bases. V shed 7 bases, J shed 8 bases, and the junction held 13 bases outside the gene matches. Germline V CDR1 and CDR2: SEHNR, FQNEAQ (reference sequence). There are 14 residues in the CDR3. CDR3 sequence reads: CASTWSGTVNGYTF. The CDR3 DNA sequence: TGTGCCAGCACGTGGAGTGGGACAGTGAACGGCTACACCTTC.

The chain joins TRBV6-4 to TRBJ2-3; the D is unclear. The CDR3 totals 13 residues. The ends were cut back, 11 bases at V and 4 bases at J, with 16 bases in the middle. Germline V gives CDR1 MRHNA, CDR2 SNTAGT. CDR3: CAVRTEKPDTQYF. The DNA of the CDR3 is TGTGCCGTCCGTACAGAGAAGCCAGATACGCAGTATTTT.

This sequence joins TRBV28 and TRBJ2-2; 10 nucleotides line up with TRBD2. Losses at the gene ends were 5 bases for V and 3 bases for J; bases not matched to a gene: 3. Germline loops: CDR1 MDHEN, CDR2 SYDVKM. The CDR3 totals 15 residues. The DNA for the CDR3 is TGTGCCAGCAGTCTAGGGACTAGCGACACCGGGGAGCTGTTTTTT. Encoded protein: CASSLGTSDTGELFF. Complete variable domain (other parts from reference TRBV28 and TRBJ2-2): DVKVTQSSRYLVKRTGEKVFLECVQDMDHENMFWYRQDPGLGLRLIYFSYDVKMKEKGDIPEGYSVSREKKERFSLILESASTNQTSMYLCASSLGTSDTGELFFGEGSRLTVL.